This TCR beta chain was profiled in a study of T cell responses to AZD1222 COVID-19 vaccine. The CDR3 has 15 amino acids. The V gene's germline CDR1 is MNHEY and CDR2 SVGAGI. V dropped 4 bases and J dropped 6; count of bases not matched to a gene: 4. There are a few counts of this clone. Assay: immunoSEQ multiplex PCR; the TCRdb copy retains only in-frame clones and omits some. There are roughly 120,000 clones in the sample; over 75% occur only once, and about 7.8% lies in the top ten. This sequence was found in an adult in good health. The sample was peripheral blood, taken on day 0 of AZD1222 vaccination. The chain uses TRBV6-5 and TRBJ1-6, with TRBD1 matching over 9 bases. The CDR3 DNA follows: TGTGCCAGCAGTTCCGGGACAGGGCTTAATTCACCCCTCCACTTT. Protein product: CASSSGTGLNSPLHF.